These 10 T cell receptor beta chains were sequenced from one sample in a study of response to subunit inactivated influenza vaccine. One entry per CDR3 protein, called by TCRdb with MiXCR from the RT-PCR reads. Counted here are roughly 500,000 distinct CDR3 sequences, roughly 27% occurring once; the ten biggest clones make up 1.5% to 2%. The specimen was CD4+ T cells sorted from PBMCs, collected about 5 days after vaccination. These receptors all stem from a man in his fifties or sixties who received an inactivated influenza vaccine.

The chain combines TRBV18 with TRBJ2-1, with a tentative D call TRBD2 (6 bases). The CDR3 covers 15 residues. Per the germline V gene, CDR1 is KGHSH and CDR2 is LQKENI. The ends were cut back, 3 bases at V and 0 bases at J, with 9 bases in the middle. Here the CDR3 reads CASSPGGISYNEQFF. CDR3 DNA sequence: TGTGCCAGCTCACCGGGGGGAATCTCCTACAATGAGCAGTTCTTC. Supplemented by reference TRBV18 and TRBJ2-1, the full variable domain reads NAGVMQNPRHLVRRRGQEARLRCSPMKGHSHVYWYRQLPEEGLKFMVYLQKENIIDESGMPKERFSAEFPKEGPSILRIQQVVRGDSAAYFCASSPGGISYNEQFFGPGTRLTVL.

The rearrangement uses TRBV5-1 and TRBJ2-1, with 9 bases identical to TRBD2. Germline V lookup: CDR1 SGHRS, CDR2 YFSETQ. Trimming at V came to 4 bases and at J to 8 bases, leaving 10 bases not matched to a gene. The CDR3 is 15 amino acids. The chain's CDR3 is CASSRLAGLRDEQFF. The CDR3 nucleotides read TGCGCCAGCAGCCGCCTAGCGGGGTTAAGGGATGAGCAGTTCTTC.

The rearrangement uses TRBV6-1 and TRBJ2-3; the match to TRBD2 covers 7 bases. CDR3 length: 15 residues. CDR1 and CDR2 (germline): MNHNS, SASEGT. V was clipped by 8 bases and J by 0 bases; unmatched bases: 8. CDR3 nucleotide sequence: TGTGCCAGCGCCGTTCTAGCGGCTAGCACAGATACGCAGTATTTT. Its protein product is CASAVLAASTDTQYF.

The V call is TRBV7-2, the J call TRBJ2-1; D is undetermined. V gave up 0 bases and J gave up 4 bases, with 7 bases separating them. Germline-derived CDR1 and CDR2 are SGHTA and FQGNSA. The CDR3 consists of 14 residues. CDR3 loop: CASSLASTYNEQFF. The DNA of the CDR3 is TGTGCCAGCAGCTTAGCCAGTACGTACAATGAGCAGTTCTTC.

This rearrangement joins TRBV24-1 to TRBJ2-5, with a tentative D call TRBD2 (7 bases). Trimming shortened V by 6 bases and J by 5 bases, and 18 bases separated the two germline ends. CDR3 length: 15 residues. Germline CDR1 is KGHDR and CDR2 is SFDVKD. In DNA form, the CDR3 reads TGTGCCACCAGTAGGGGGGAGGGCATATGGGAGACCCAGTACTTC. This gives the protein CATSRGEGIWETQYF.

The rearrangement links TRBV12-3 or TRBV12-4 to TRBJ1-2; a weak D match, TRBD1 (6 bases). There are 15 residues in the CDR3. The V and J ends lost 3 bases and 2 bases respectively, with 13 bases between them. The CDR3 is CASSFATGQNYGYTF. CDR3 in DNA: TGTGCCAGCAGTTTTGCGACTGGACAGAACTATGGCTACACCTTC.

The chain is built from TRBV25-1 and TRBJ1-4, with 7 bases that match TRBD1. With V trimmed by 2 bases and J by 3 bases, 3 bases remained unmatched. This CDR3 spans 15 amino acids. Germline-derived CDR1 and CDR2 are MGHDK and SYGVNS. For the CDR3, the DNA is TGTGCCAGCAGTGAAACAGGGGTGGCTAATGAAAAACTGTTTTTT. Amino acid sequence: CASSETGVANEKLFF.

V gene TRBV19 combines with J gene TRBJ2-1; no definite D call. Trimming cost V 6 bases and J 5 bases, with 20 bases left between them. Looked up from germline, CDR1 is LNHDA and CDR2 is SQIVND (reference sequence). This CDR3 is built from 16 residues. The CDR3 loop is CASRPHPPNLDNEQFF. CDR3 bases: TGTGCCAGTAGGCCACACCCACCAAACTTGGACAATGAGCAGTTCTTC. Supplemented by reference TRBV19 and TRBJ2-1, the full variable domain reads DGGITQSPKYLFRKEGQNVTLSCEQNLNHDAMYWYRQDPGQGLRLIYYSQIVNDFQKGDIAEGYSVSREKKESFPLTVTSAQKNPTAFYLCASRPHPPNLDNEQFFGPGTRLTVL.

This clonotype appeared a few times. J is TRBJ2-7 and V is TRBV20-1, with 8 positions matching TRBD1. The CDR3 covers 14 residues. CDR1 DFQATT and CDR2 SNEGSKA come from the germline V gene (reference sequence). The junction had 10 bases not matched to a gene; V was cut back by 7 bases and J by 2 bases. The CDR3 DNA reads TGCAGTGTGGGTCAGGGGGCGGGTCCCTACGAGCAGTACTTC. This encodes CSVGQGAGPYEQYF.

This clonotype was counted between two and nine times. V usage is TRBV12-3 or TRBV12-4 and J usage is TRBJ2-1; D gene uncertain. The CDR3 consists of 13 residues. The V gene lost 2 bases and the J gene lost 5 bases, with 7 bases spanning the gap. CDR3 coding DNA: TGTGCCAGCAGTTTATGGTGGAACAATGAGCAGTTCTTC. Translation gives CASSLWWNNEQFF.